This passage covers 29 T cell receptor beta chains from one sample sequenced in a study of OX40 agonist ivuxolimab in advanced cancers. The repertoire was sequenced with immunoSEQ multiplex PCR; TCRdb's copy has only in-frame clones and lacks some. The sample holds some 60,000 clones, 85% to 95% seen once. Sequencing used CD4+ or CD8+ T cells sorted from blood, obtained in a trial of the OX40 agonist ivuxolimab. These TCRs come from an adult with an advanced solid tumor such as melanoma, head and neck, liver or kidney cancer.

The rearrangement joins TRBV5-1 to TRBJ2-7; 7 bases align to TRBD2. The germline gives CDR1 SGHRS, CDR2 YFSETQ. Germline trimming cut 0 bases from V and 5 bases from J; bases unmatched to any gene: 11. This CDR3 has 16 amino acids. CDR3 residues: CASSLGLADWRDEQYF. CDR3 coding DNA: TGCGCCAGCAGCTTGGGGCTAGCGGATTGGAGGGACGAGCAGTACTTC.

In DNA, the CDR3 is TGCGCCAGCAGCCCTACCGGAGCCTACGAGCAGTACTTC. It translates to CASSPTGAYEQYF. V is TRBV5-1 and J is TRBJ2-7; D unresolved. V lost 4 bases to trimming and J lost 2 bases, with 10 bases between them. CDR1 is SGHRS, CDR2 YFSETQ, per germline. The CDR3 is 13 amino acids.

The chain is built from TRBV2 and TRBJ2-7; 8 positions match TRBD2. The CDR3 loop spans 14 amino acids. J was trimmed by 3 bases and V by 11 bases; bases with no gene match: 12. Germline V gene sequence: CDR1 SNHLY, CDR2 FYNNEI. The CDR3 here is CAPQRASGFYEQYF. DNA of the CDR3: TGTGCCCCCCAACGGGCTAGCGGGTTCTACGAGCAGTACTTC.

The chain couples TRBV27 to TRBJ2-1; D not resolved. The CDR3 extends over 12 amino acids. The germline V and J ends were trimmed by 5 bases and 3 bases, with 5 bases remaining between them. CDR1 is MNHEY, CDR2 SMNVEV, per germline (reference sequence). CDR3 sequence (DNA): TGTGCCAGCAGTCGGCACTACAATGAGCAGTTCTTC. It yields the protein CASSRHYNEQFF.

This chain links TRBV9 with TRBJ2-7; D uncertain. This CDR3 contains 13 residues. V dropped 6 bases and J dropped 3 bases, with 13 bases sitting between them. Germline loops: CDR1 SGDLS, CDR2 YYNGEE. The CDR3 sequence: CASNAHGGYEQYF. The CDR3, as DNA: TGTGCCAGCAACGCGCACGGCGGCTACGAGCAGTACTTC.

The gene calls are TRBV12-5 and TRBJ2-1; 11 bases line up with TRBD2. The junction had 12 bases not matched to a gene; V was cut back by 0 bases and J by 5 bases. Germline V gene sequence: CDR1 LGHNT, CDR2 FRNRAP. The CDR3 loop spans 19 amino acids. CDR3 protein: CASGLVVIAGGQDNNEQFF. CDR3 nucleotide sequence: TGTGCTAGTGGTTTGGTAGTGATAGCGGGAGGGCAGGACAACAATGAGCAGTTCTTC.

J is TRBJ2-5 and V is TRBV6-6; TRBD1 matches at 10 bases. CDR1 is MNHNY and CDR2 is SVGAGI in the germline V gene (reference sequence). This CDR3 has 15 amino acids. Trimming took 6 bases from V and 5 from J; bases not matched to a gene: 9. Here the CDR3 DNA reads TGTGCCAGCAGCCCCGGGACAGGGGTTTTTGAGACCCAGTACTTC. It codes for CASSPGTGVFETQYF.

The chain has TRBV21-1 and TRBJ1-2; the table's D gene call, TRBD1, was not cross checked with the DNA. TRBV21-1 is a pseudogene. The CDR3 runs to 20 residues. The CDR3 coding sequence is TGTGCCAAGAAGGTGGCCCCTCTAAATGGACAGATTGGAGCTAACTATGGCTACACCTTC. It codes for CAKKVAPLNGQIGANYGYTF.

The chain links TRBV27 to TRBJ2-1; TRBD1 matches 7 bases. The CDR3 contains 13 residues. The J segment lost 7 bases and the V segment lost 7 bases, leaving 7 bases of the junction unmatched. Per the germline V gene, CDR1 is MNHEY and CDR2 is SMNVEV (reference sequence). DNA of the CDR3: TGTGCCAGCACAGGGGGAAATAGTAATGAGCAGTTCTTC. Protein sequence: CASTGGNSNEQFF.

The chain is built from TRBV4-3 and TRBJ2-7; TRBD2 agrees at 8 bases. The J segment lost 6 bases and the V segment lost 4 bases, leaving 14 bases of the junction unmatched. The CDR3 is 16 residues long. The germline V gene has CDR1 LGHNA and CDR2 YSLEER. The CDR3 spells CASSPKVGGRSPEQYF. In nucleotides, the CDR3 is TGCGCCAGCAGCCCCAAGGTGGGCGGGAGGAGTCCCGAGCAGTACTTC.

V usage is TRBV9 and J usage is TRBJ2-1; 10 bases are shared with TRBD2. The ends lost 6 bases at V and 0 bases at J; junction bases unmatched: 3. CDR1 SGDLS and CDR2 YYNGEE come from the germline V gene. The CDR3 is made up of 15 amino acids. The CDR3 sequence: CASNPSGSSYNEQFF. The CDR3 DNA follows: TGTGCCAGCAATCCTAGCGGGAGCTCCTACAATGAGCAGTTCTTC.

This rearrangement joins TRBV5-1 to TRBJ1-5; TRBD1 matches at 11 bases. Germline V gene data show CDR1 as SGHRS and CDR2 as YFSETQ. The CDR3 spans 16 residues. J was trimmed by 6 bases and V by 0 bases; bases with no gene match: 5. The chain's CDR3 is CASSLAGTGGGQPQHF. The CDR3 DNA reads TGCGCCAGCAGCTTGGCTGGGACAGGGGGAGGTCAGCCCCAGCATTTT.

The chain couples TRBV19 to TRBJ2-7; either TRBD1 or TRBD2 may fit D (5 bases each). From germline, CDR1 is LNHDA and CDR2 SQIVND (reference sequence). The CDR3 is made up of 14 amino acids. V dropped 5 bases and J dropped 2 bases, with 13 bases sitting between them. The CDR3 DNA reads TGTGCCAGTAGTCCCCGGGACCGCCCCTACGAGCAGTACTTC. Its translation: CASSPRDRPYEQYF.

The chain carries TRBV6-4 and TRBJ2-7, with a possible D match to TRBD2 (5 bases). The CDR3 totals 16 residues. Germline V gives CDR1 MRHNA, CDR2 SNTAGT. V was shortened by 1 base and J by 0 bases, with 13 bases between the two germline ends. CDR3 DNA sequence: TGTGCCAGCAGTGACTTTACGGACTCTAGCTCCTACGAGCAGTACTTC. Its protein is CASSDFTDSSSYEQYF.

V is TRBV19 and J is TRBJ1-5; D is ambiguous. Germline CDR1 is LNHDA and CDR2 is SQIVND (reference sequence). The CDR3 runs 15 residues. V was trimmed by 1 base and J by 0 bases, leaving 7 bases between them. CDR3 loop: CASSIGRNSNQPQHF. The CDR3 DNA reads as TGTGCCAGTAGTATAGGACGGAATAGCAATCAGCCCCAGCATTTT.

The chain recombines TRBV6-6 with TRBJ2-2, with D possibly matching TRBD2 (6 bases). Germline V CDR1 and CDR2: MNHNY, SVGAGI (reference sequence). The CDR3 has 15 amino acids. Trimming stripped 2 bases from V and 5 bases from J, with 12 bases between. CDR3 region: CASSYSGAGTGELFF. DNA of the CDR3: TGTGCCAGCAGTTACAGTGGTGCGGGAACCGGGGAGCTGTTTTTT.

The chain uses TRBV29-1 and TRBJ2-7; tentative D call: TRBD1 (6 bases). Germline-derived CDR1 and CDR2 are SQVTM and ANQGSEA. This CDR3 has 13 amino acids. Trimming removed 6 bases at V and 5 bases at J, with 17 bases between. CDR3 DNA: TGCAGCGTATATCTACAGGGTTCCCACGAGCAGTACTTC. This gives the protein CSVYLQGSHEQYF.

This sequence joins TRBV7-6 and TRBJ2-7; 9 nucleotides agree with TRBD1. CDR3 length: 14 amino acids. From germline, CDR1 is SGHVS and CDR2 FNYEAQ. After removal of 5 bases from V and 4 bases from J, the junction contained 6 bases not matched to a gene. CDR3 coding DNA: TGTGCCAGCAGCCAAGGGACAGGGTTTTACGAGCAGTACTTC. Its translation: CASSQGTGFYEQYF.

This sequence joins TRBV18 and TRBJ2-7, with 7 nucleotides matching TRBD1. CDR1 and CDR2 (germline): KGHSH, LQKENI. The CDR3 covers 13 residues. The ends lost 2 bases at V and 7 bases at J; junction bases unmatched: 5. The CDR3 DNA reads TGTGCCAGCTCACCATCAGGGGGTGGTGAGCAGTACTTC. Translated, it gives CASSPSGGGEQYF.

The chain employs TRBV7-9 and TRBJ2-7; D remains unclear. The V gene lost 5 bases and the J gene lost 9 bases, with 17 bases spanning the gap. Germline V lookup: CDR1 SEHNR, CDR2 FQNEAQ (reference sequence). The CDR3 runs 13 residues. The CDR3 loop reads CASSTPGPDGQYF. Written as DNA, the CDR3 is TGTGCCAGCAGCACCCCGGGCCCTGACGGGCAGTACTTC.

The CDR3 DNA is TGTGCCAGCAGCGTAAGAGGCTATGAGCAGTTCTTC. This codes for CASSVRGYEQFF. V gene TRBV9 combines with J gene TRBJ2-1; D uncertain. The ends were cut back, 1 base at V and 8 bases at J, with 7 bases in the middle. The germline CDR1 and CDR2 sequences are SGDLS and YYNGEE. The CDR3 contains 12 residues.

CDR3: CASSSLSYEQYF. The CDR3 DNA is TGTGCCAGCAGTTCTCTAAGCTACGAGCAGTACTTC. The V call is TRBV27, the J call TRBJ2-7; no definite D call. The germline V and J ends were trimmed by 4 bases and 3 bases, with 7 bases remaining between them. From germline, CDR1 is MNHEY and CDR2 SMNVEV (reference sequence). The CDR3 totals 12 residues.

This chain uses TRBV2 with TRBJ1-1; unclear D gene. Looked up from germline, CDR1 is SNHLY and CDR2 is FYNNEI. Trimming cost V 0 bases and J 4 bases, with 9 bases left between them. CDR3 length: 14 residues. The CDR3 reads CASSEAEGFTEAFF. CDR3 DNA sequence: TGTGCCAGCAGTGAAGCCGAAGGGTTCACTGAAGCTTTCTTT.

CDR3: CSVEGGTFGAGTLDTQYF. The CDR3 nucleotides read TGCAGCGTTGAAGGTGGGACGTTTGGAGCGGGGACATTAGATACGCAGTATTTT. This sequence joins TRBV29-1 and TRBJ2-3; tentative D call: TRBD2 (7 bases). Looked up from germline, CDR1 is SQVTM and CDR2 is ANQGSEA. V shed 1 base and J shed 5 bases, with 25 bases lying between them. The CDR3 is made up of 18 amino acids.

This sequence joins TRBV28 and TRBJ1-2, with 8 bases lining up with TRBD1. The CDR3 has 13 residues. The V gene's germline CDR1 is MDHEN and CDR2 SYDVKM. V trimming: 10 bases; J trimming: 4 bases; junction bases outside the gene matches: 8. Here the CDR3 reads CATDGQGIYGYTF. CDR3 DNA: TGTGCCACAGACGGACAGGGTATCTATGGCTACACCTTC.

J is TRBJ2-4 and V is TRBV27; the D call may be TRBD1 or TRBD2 (5 bases each). Trimming took off 0 bases at V and 2 bases at J, with 14 bases between the two ends. Germline lookup yields CDR1 MNHEY and CDR2 SMNVEV (reference sequence). The CDR3 has 17 residues. This CDR3 is CASSLSLNEGTKNIQYF. CDR3 DNA sequence: TGTGCCAGCAGTTTATCTCTAAACGAGGGGACCAAAAACATTCAGTACTTC.

This clone has only a few counts. V is TRBV4-3 and J is TRBJ2-7; D is perhaps TRBD1 or TRBD2 (5 bases each). The CDR3 has 14 amino acids. Per germline, CDR1 LGHNA and CDR2 YSLEER. The V end lost 8 bases, the J end lost 5 bases, and 19 bases lay between the germline ends. The CDR3 protein is CASSPGQGMDEQYF. The CDR3 DNA is TGCGCCAGCTCCCCGGGGCAGGGAATGGACGAGCAGTACTTC.

The sample holds one count of this clone. The chain is built from TRBV19 and TRBJ2-7, with D possibly being TRBD2 (6 bases). The ends were cut back, 6 bases at V and 3 bases at J, with 12 bases in the middle. The CDR3 is 13 amino acids. Germline V lookup: CDR1 LNHDA, CDR2 SQIVND (reference sequence). The CDR3 DNA sequence: TGTGCCAGTAGCCAGGGACTTTTCTACGAGCAGTACTTC. Its translation: CASSQGLFYEQYF.

The rearrangement uses TRBV5-6 and TRBJ2-1, with D possibly being TRBD2 (5 bases). The V and J ends lost 0 bases and 8 bases respectively, with 9 bases between them. The CDR3 spans 13 residues. The germline V gene encodes CDR1 SGHDT and CDR2 YYEEEE. This CDR3 reads CASSLGVGDEQFF. In DNA form, the CDR3 reads TGTGCCAGCAGCTTGGGGGTCGGGGATGAGCAGTTCTTC. The full variable domain, its missing parts supplied by reference TRBV5-6 and TRBJ2-1, is DAGVTQSPTHLIKTRGQQVTLRCSPKSGHDTVSWYQQALGQGPQFIFQYYEEEERQRGNFPDRFSGHQFPNYSSELNVNALLLGDSALYLCASSLGVGDEQFFGPGTRLTVL.